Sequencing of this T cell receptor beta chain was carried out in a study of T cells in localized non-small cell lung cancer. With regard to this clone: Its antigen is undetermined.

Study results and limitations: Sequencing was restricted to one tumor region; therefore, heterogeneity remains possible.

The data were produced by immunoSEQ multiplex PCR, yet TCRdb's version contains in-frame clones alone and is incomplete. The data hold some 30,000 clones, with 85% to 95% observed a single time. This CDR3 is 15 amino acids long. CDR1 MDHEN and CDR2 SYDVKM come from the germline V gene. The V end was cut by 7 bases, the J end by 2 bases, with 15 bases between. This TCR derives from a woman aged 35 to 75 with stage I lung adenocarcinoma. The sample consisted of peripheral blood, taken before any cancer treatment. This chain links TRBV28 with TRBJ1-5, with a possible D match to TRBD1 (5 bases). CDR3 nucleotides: TGTGCCAGCATGAGGGGAGGAGGACGCAATCAGCCCCAGCATTTT. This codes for CASMRGGGRNQPQHF.